This entry features one T cell receptor (beta chain) sequence. This clonotype was seen more than once but under ten times. Its antigen remains undetermined. No base qualities exist here, and no much larger clone lies one base off it. The method was 5' RACE. This sample was sequenced with an Illumina HiSeq 2500. A second about 7 to 12 cycle PCR used a sample-barcoded 5' primer and a J-beta primer mix. A template-switch 5' adaptor carrying 12 random nucleotides introduced a unique molecular identifier onto each TCR beta cDNA molecule. Each sample yielded at least 2.5 million CDR3-containing paired-end reads. The Mint cDNA synthesis kit, primed by a TRBC-specific oligonucleotide, was used to synthesize first-strand cDNA from all RNA. After uracil-DNA glycosylase treatment, a first 18-cycle PCR used universal primers M1SS and BC2_uni_R on all cDNA. On the study's bioinformatics: For normalization, 1 million high-quality reads, each with a distinct molecular identifier, were randomly selected from each sample. Instead of being binned into consensus sequences, reads that shared molecular identifiers were thrown out. MiTCR, set to a Q25 quality threshold and the strictest error-elimination algorithm, was used for CDR3 identification, clonotype clustering and error correction. A nonparametric unseen species model using Euler transformation provided a lower-bound estimate of total TCR beta diversity. TCRdb reprocessed the public reads (quality trimming at Q25 with fastp, clone calling with MiXCR) and kept in-frame beta chains. Every distinct CDR3 protein forms one entry, paired with its most common genes and DNA. These V and J calls derive from TCRdb rather than the authors' analysis. A total of about 2 million distinct CDR3 sequences appear in this sample, around 50% of them only once. Of the sample, approximately 2.1% falls within the top ten clones.

CDR1 MGHDK and CDR2 SYGVNS are derived from the germline V gene. Including the terminal cysteine and phenylalanine, the CDR3 comprises 11 residues. CDR3 DNA is the only sequence kept; it has 33 bases, read in frame from the first base. The 39 donors, aged about 6 to 95 years, were systemically healthy Caucasian individuals from Russia. Each donor gave around 9.9 milliliters of peripheral blood, collected into EDTA-treated Vacutainer tubes. PBMCs were isolated by Ficoll-Paque density-gradient centrifugation, with at least 7 million obtained per sample. Trizol reagent was used to extract total RNA from PBMCs, with at least 6 micrograms per sample. For every donor, an aliquot of PBMCs went through flow cytometry to measure the percentages of naive CD45RAhigh/CD27high T cells. This specimen belongs to a study of blood T cells in healthy people across ages (dated by TCRdb to between 2014 and 2017). With respect to the entire study: In model experiments, roughly one uniquely barcoded TCR beta cDNA molecule per two T cells was captured by template switching. Two additional independent replicas of 1 million unique cDNA reads from the same blood draw were analyzed for two donors (one aged 18 to 29 and one aged 80 or older). Age-related changes in TCR beta repertoire diversity were measured in the study by deep sequencing normalized with unique cDNA molecular identifiers. Donors were grouped into four age groups: young (average about 15 years), middle-aged (less than 40), aged (about 60) and long-lived (approximately 78). To avoid experimental bias, donors of different ages were randomly spread across the sequencing lanes. What the work shows at the level of the full study, not this receptor alone: As age increased, observed TCR beta diversity per million T cells dropped in a roughly linear way, and a significant reduction was already evident by age 40. There was a strong correlation between observed TCR beta diversity and the percentage of naive T cells measured by flow cytometry. Because profiling used bulk unsorted PBMCs, naive and antigen-experienced compartments could not be compared conclusively. Donor CMV infection status was unknown, potentially confounding age-related changes in expanded clonotypes. Estimates of total diversity based on one million sequenced T cells were considered lower bounds and underestimates. Compared with the aged group, the long-lived group had more naive CD4+ T cells, fewer expanded clones and increased TCR diversity, a pattern suggesting age selection.

This clonotype was sampled from a woman aged 40 to 55 in good health. The sequenced sample was blood. The rearrangement combines TRBV25-1 with TRBJ2-7; the D gene identity is not certain. The J call may be wrong; the DNA end is better matched by TRBJ2-5. The DNA is as follows: TGTGCCAGTCATACAGAGGAGACCCAGTACTTC. Its translation is CASHTEETQYF.